This TCR beta chain originates from a study of cytomegalovirus exposure and HLA in healthy donors. The germline V gene has CDR1 LGHNA and CDR2 YNFKEQ. Germline trimming cut 0 bases from V and 3 bases from J; bases unmatched to any gene: 16. The CDR3 totals 19 residues. The study, taken as a whole, reports: Some public TCRs appeared in many individuals, while most sequences were rare. The number of N-insertions in an Asian-associated ancestry cluster was reportedly below the roughly 620-donor mean in a later analysis. Investigators reported 150 to 200 TCR beta chains as tied to cytomegalovirus. The authors considered a cluster of highly shared sequence variants likely to be a sequencing artifact.

As for this clone: Its antigen is still unknown.

The PCR employed 60 Vbeta primers together with 13 Jbeta primers. Libraries were prepared by immunoSEQ multiplex PCR; TCRdb keeps only in-frame clonotypes and omits some of them. In the table there are fewer than 150,000 clones, roughly 85% of which are singletons. This sequence was found in a woman between 25 and 40 years old in good health and CMV-seropositive. The sample consisted of PBMCs. The V call is TRBV4-2, the J call TRBJ1-2, with TRBD1 identical over 7 bases. The CDR3 region has the DNA TGTGCCAGCAGCCAAGATATAGTAATCGCGACAGGGCGCTACTATGGCTACACCTTC. The encoded protein is CASSQDIVIATGRYYGYTF.